Shown below are 7 T cell receptor beta chains from a single sample sequenced in a study of tumor-infiltrating lymphocytes in primary liver carcinoma. From roughly 20-30 mg of unsorted bulk tissue, DNA and RNA were co-extracted together. A constant-region primer served to make TCR beta cDNA from roughly 460 ng total RNA. ARM-PCR, slightly modified, supplied the TCR beta libraries through three nested multiplex PCR rounds. The opening two PCR rounds, ten to eleven cycles each, paired TRBV1-TRBV30 forward primers with a C-beta reverse primer. In TCRdb, the multiplex PCR reads were re-called with MiXCR into one record per CDR3 protein. The data show tens of thousands of distinct CDR3 sequences, about 65% seen once. Sequencing used liver tumor tissue from sampling region 4. Subset denoted: tumor region T4, right-lateral pole. These receptors came from a man aged 35 to 55 with primary liver carcinoma and hepatitis B virus infection.

A remark on this clonotype: Given a much more abundant clone one base away, this may be a read error. V usage is TRBV11-1 and J usage is TRBJ2-1; D call uncertain. The V gene lost 5 bases and the J gene lost 7 bases, with 12 bases spanning the gap. The CDR3 covers 13 residues. Germline lookup yields CDR1 SGHAT and CDR2 FQDESV (reference sequence). This CDR3 reads CASSTEGPNEQFF. The CDR3 DNA sequence: TGTGCCAGCAGCACGGAAGGGCCGAATGAGCAGTTCTTC. The full variable domain, its missing parts supplied by reference TRBV11-1 and TRBJ2-1, is EAEVAQSPRYKITEKSQAVAFWCDPISGHATLYWYRQILGQGPELLVQFQDESVVDDSQLPKDRFSAERLKGVDSTLKIQPAELGDSAMYLCASSTEGPNEQFFGPGTRLTVL.

A word on this clonotype: A read error is possible here, since a much larger clone lies one base away. This chain connects TRBV19 to TRBJ2-2; TRBD2 agrees at 8 bases. The CDR3 length is 15 residues. CDR1 and CDR2 from the germline V gene are LNHDA and SQIVND (reference sequence). V was pared by 11 bases and J by 4 bases, with 12 bases of the junction left unmatched. CDR3 DNA: TGTGCCGGCCCTTCCCCAGCGGGAGTCACCGGGGAGCTGTTTTTT. Amino acid sequence: CAGPSPAGVTGELFF.

This chain connects TRBV10-3 to TRBJ1-5; no definite D call. The CDR3 is made up of 14 amino acids. The V gene's germline CDR1 is ENHRY and CDR2 SYGVKD. CDR3 residues: CITSEYEGDQPQHF. CDR3 bases: TGTATCACCAGTGAGTATGAGGGCGATCAGCCCCAGCATTTT.

This clonotype was seen only once. A junction boundary mismatches the germline segment, possibly from a read error. The genes are TRBV24-1 and TRBJ2-3; TRBD1 matches at 7 bases. Germline V CDR1 and CDR2: KGHDR, SFDVKD. The CDR3 consists of 17 residues. The CDR3: CASSDSLGQAILDTQYF. The DNA for the CDR3 is TGTGCCAGCAGTGATTCTTTAGGACAGGCAATTCTAGATACGCAGTATTTT.

On this clonotype itself: One end of the junction varies from germline; a read error may be responsible. The chain has TRBV5-5 and TRBJ2-5; D is uncertain. The length of the CDR3 is 14 residues. Germline-derived CDR1 and CDR2 are SGHKS and YYEKEE (reference sequence). Here the CDR3 reads CANSLVPRENTQYF. The CDR3 DNA sequence: TGTGCCAACAGCTTGGTCCCGCGAGAGAATACCCAGTACTTC.

About this clonotype: Since a much larger clone is just one base distant, this may be a read error. The chain carries TRBV12-3 or TRBV12-4 and TRBJ2-6; unclear D gene. The length of the CDR3 is 14 residues. Trimming took off 2 bases at V and 5 bases at J, with 7 bases between the two ends. CDR3 protein: CASSLRHWANVLTF. The DNA of the CDR3 is TGTGCCAGCAGTTTAAGGCATTGGGCCAACGTCCTGACTTTC.

This clonotype was recorded once. This sequence may be a read error, since a much larger clone differs from it by one base. Here the CDR3 reads CARSPGTGYGTIDTQYF. CDR3 nucleotides: TGTGCCAGAAGCCCCGGGACAGGGTATGGGACGATAGATACGCAGTATTTT. This chain links TRBV11-3 with TRBJ2-3; TRBD1 aligns across 9 bases. Germline lookup yields CDR1 SGHNT and CDR2 YENEEA. The length of the CDR3 is 17 residues. J was trimmed by 5 bases and V by 9 bases; bases with no gene match: 18.